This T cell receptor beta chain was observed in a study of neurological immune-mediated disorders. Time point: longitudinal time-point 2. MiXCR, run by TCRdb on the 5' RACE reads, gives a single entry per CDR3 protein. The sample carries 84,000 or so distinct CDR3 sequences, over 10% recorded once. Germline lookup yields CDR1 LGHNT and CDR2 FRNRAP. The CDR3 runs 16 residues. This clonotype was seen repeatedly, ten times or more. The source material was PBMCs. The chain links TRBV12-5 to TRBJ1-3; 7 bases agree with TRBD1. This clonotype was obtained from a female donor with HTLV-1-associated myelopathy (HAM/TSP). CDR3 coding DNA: TGTGCCCCGCCAGGGGACAGATCTTACTCTGGAAACACCATATATTTT. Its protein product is CAPPGDRSYSGNTIYF.